What follows describes a single T cell receptor (beta chain). Its antigen is currently unknown. This record comes from a study of shared clonotypes between healthy human individuals. General study points: It was observed that 5% to 6.5% of naive CD4 clonotypes were shared across a few donors. Naive subsets tended to show greater estimated richness than memory subsets.

V lost 5 bases and J 4 bases, leaving 8 bases between the germline ends. Germline V gives CDR1 MDHEN, CDR2 SYDVKM. The CDR3 is 12 amino acids. Here immunoSEQ multiplex PCR was the method, and the copy in TCRdb shows in-frame clones only, minus some. The profile shows under 2.5 million clones, around 93% of them singletons. The rearrangement uses TRBV28 and TRBJ1-1; D gene ambiguous. The sequenced material came from naive CD4+ T cells from PBMCs. This sample's subset: CD45RA+ positively selected. The TCR originated in a man aged 18 to 35 in good health. Some clones in this sample may be carry-over from other donors' samples. This CDR3 is CASSQSGTEAFF. The CDR3 region has the DNA TGTGCCAGCAGTCAAAGCGGCACTGAAGCTTTCTTT.